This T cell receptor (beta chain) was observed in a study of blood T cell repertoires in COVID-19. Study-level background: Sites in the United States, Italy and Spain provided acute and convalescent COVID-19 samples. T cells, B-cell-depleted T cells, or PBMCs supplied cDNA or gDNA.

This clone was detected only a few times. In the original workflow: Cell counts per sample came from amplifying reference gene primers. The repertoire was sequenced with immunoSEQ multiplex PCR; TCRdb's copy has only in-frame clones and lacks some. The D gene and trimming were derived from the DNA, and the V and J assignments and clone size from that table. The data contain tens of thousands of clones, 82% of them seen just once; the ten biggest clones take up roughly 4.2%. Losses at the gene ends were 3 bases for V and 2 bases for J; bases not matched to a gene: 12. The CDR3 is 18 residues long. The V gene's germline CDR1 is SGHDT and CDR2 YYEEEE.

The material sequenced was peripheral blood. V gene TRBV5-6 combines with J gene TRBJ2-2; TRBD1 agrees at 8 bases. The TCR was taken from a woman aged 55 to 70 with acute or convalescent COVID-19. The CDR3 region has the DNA TGTGCCAGCAGCTCCCTCTCCGACAGGGGACTTAACACCGGGGAGCTGTTTTTT. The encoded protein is CASSSLSDRGLNTGELFF.